This is a list of T cell receptor beta chains from one sample in a study of lymphopenia after photon versus proton radiotherapy. TCRdb's copy holds only in-frame clones and misses some; the assay was immunoSEQ multiplex PCR. The repertoire holds 65,000 to 85,000 clones, with around 90% as singletons. This specimen was peripheral blood, taken from a patient treated with photon-based radiotherapy. The receptors were gathered from a woman aged 40 to 50 with cholangiocarcinoma. Both conserved end residues are part of each CDR3. D genes are given only for firm matches. Not all rows give a size; the values are once, few, many and, for expanded clones, a class.

>TRBD1|NA|TRBJ1-2|TRBV4-2
TGTGCCAGCAGCCAAGATCTTCCGGGACAGGGGAACTATGGCTACACCTTC
CASSQDLPGQGNYGYTF
>NA|NA|TRBJ2-3|TRBV7-9
TGTGCCAGCAGCATGGGGCCTTTAGGAAGCACAGATACGCAGTATTTT
CASSMGPLGSTDTQYF
>NA|NA|TRBJ1-1|TRBV7-6
TGTGCCAGCTCGGGACATCCGAACACTGAAGCTTTCTTT
CASSGHPNTEAFF
>TRBD2|NA|TRBJ2-2|TRBV27
TGTGCCAGCAGTTTACCCGGGACTAGCGGGAGGGCGGGCACCGGGGAGCTGTTTTTT
CASSLPGTSGRAGTGELFF
>TRBD1|NA|TRBJ2-1|TRBV7-2
TGTGCCAGCAGTTCCTCCGGGACAGGGAAGAATGAGCAGTTCTTC
CASSSSGTGKNEQFF
>TRBD1|once|TRBJ2-1|TRBV5-1
TGCGCCAGCAGCTCGGAAGGACAGGGTCGGAGTGAGCAGTTCTTC
CASSSEGQGRSEQFF
>NA|once|TRBJ2-7|TRBV18
TGTGCCAGCTCACCACTGGCAGATACCTACGAGCAGTACTTC
CASSPLADTYEQYF
>NA|NA|TRBJ2-1|TRBV6-4
TGTGCCAGCAGTCTGGGCGAACAGGGCCATGAGCAGTTCTTC
CASSLGEQGHEQFF
>NA|NA|TRBJ1-3|TRBV5-1
TGCGCCAGCAGCTTGGAAGGGCGCACAGGAAACACCATATATTTT
CASSLEGRTGNTIYF
>TRBD2|NA|TRBJ2-1|TRBV11-2
TGTGCCAGCAGCTCAACGGGACTAGCGGTAAATGAGCAGTTCTTC
CASSSTGLAVNEQFF
>NA|NA|TRBJ1-1|TRBV5-4
TGTGCCAGCAGGATGGGGGGAACTGAAGCTTTCTTT
CASRMGGTEAFF
>NA|NA|TRBJ1-1|TRBV30
TGTGCCTGGAGTGACCGGAGGGGTGAAGCTTTCTTT
CAWSDRRGEAFF
>NA|once|TRBJ1-1|TRBV30
TGTGCCTGGAGTGTACTCGGAGGAATGAACACTGAAGCTTTCTTT
CAWSVLGGMNTEAFF
>NA|NA|TRBJ2-7|TRBV27
TGTGCCAGCAGTTTTACAGGGCCCTACGAGCAGTACTTC
CASSFTGPYEQYF